Presented here are 14 T cell receptor beta chains from one specimen sequenced in a study of T cell responses to AZD1222 COVID-19 vaccine. Measured with immunoSEQ multiplex PCR; TCRdb has only the in-frame clones, and not every one. Of approximately 130,000 clones detected, approximately 85% appear once; the ten largest clones hold about 6%. Sequences were derived from peripheral blood, sampled 28 days after the second AZD1222 dose. These TCRs come from an adult who received the AZD1222 COVID-19 vaccine.

The chain links TRBV19 to TRBJ2-5, with 13 positions matching TRBD2. V dropped 0 bases and J dropped 4; count of bases not matched to a gene: 8. CDR3 length: 18 residues. CDR1 is LNHDA and CDR2 is SQIVND in the germline V gene (reference sequence). The CDR3 nucleotides are TGTGCCAGTAGTATAGACCATTTGGGACTAGCGGGGCCAGAGACCCAGTACTTC. The encoded protein is CASSIDHLGLAGPETQYF. The full variable domain, in which reference TRBV19 and TRBJ2-5 provide the parts outside the CDR3, is DGGITQSPKYLFRKEGQNVTLSCEQNLNHDAMYWYRQDPGQGLRLIYYSQIVNDFQKGDIAEGYSVSREKKESFPLTVTSAQKNPTAFYLCASSIDHLGLAGPETQYFGPGTRLLVL.

The chain uses TRBV27 and TRBJ2-1, with 8 bases that match TRBD2. CDR1 and CDR2 from the germline V gene are MNHEY and SMNVEV (reference sequence). The length of the CDR3 is 15 residues. Trimming cost V 3 bases and J 5 bases; bases outside gene matches: 6. This CDR3 is CASSLTSELDNEQFF. The CDR3 DNA follows: TGTGCCAGCAGTTTGACTAGCGAGTTAGACAATGAGCAGTTCTTC.

The chain has TRBV19 and TRBJ1-3; D remains unclear. CDR1 and CDR2 (germline): LNHDA, SQIVND (reference sequence). V was cut by 7 bases and J by 0 bases, with 13 bases left in between. This CDR3 contains 15 residues. The CDR3 DNA is TGTGCCAGTAAACTTTTCAGTAGCTCTGGAAACACCATATATTTT. Amino acids: CASKLFSSSGNTIYF.

The gene calls are TRBV7-8 and TRBJ2-7, with 10 bases lining up with TRBD2. V lost 7 bases and J lost 2; bases outside the gene matches: 29. The CDR3 has 22 amino acids. Germline V CDR1 and CDR2: SGHVS, FQNEAQ. The CDR3 DNA reads TGTGCCAGCACCCTAATCTGGGGGTCTAGCGGGAGCTTTTCTGCTTCAACCTACGAGCAGTACTTC. This translates into CASTLIWGSSGSFSASTYEQYF.

CDR3 DNA sequence: TGCGCCAGCAGCTCTCAGGGAGTTAACTATGGCTACACCTTC. It encodes CASSSQGVNYGYTF. J is TRBJ1-2 and V is TRBV5-1, with a possible D match to TRBD1 (5 bases). Germline CDR1 reads SGHRS; CDR2 reads YFSETQ. The CDR3 is 14 amino acids. V shed 3 bases and J shed 1 base, with 10 bases lying between them.

This sequence joins TRBV24-1 and TRBJ2-2; TRBD2 matches 8 bases. The trim removed 0 bases at V and 3 bases at J, leaving 2 bases unmatched. CDR3 size: 16 residues. Germline values: CDR1 KGHDR, CDR2 SFDVKD. The CDR3 loop is CATSDLRAGDTGELFF. CDR3 nucleotides: TGTGCCACCAGTGATTTGCGAGCGGGAGACACCGGGGAGCTGTTTTTT.

This chain links TRBV10-3 with TRBJ1-3, with 8 bases identical to TRBD1. Germline assignment: CDR1 ENHRY and CDR2 SYGVKD. V gave up 5 bases and J gave up 0 bases; unmatched junction bases: 6. The CDR3 sequence is 16 residues long. As DNA, the CDR3 is TGTGCCATCAGTAGGACGGACAGGGCCTCTGGAAACACCATATATTTT. Its protein is CAISRTDRASGNTIYF.

The chain has TRBV12-3 or TRBV12-4 and TRBJ1-1; the D is unclear. The CDR3 spans 11 residues. V shed 8 bases and J shed 0 bases, with 4 bases lying between them. Here the CDR3 reads CASRVNTEAFF. The CDR3 DNA sequence: TGTGCCAGCCGGGTGAACACTGAAGCTTTCTTT.

This clone was observed a few times. J is TRBJ2-7 and V is TRBV5-1; tentative D call: TRBD1 (5 bases). The CDR3 runs to 15 residues. Trimming pared 4 bases from V and 2 bases from J, leaving 16 bases between. Germline V gene lookup returns CDR1 SGHRS and CDR2 YFSETQ. As DNA, the CDR3 is TGCGCCAGCAGCCGCCCACAAGGGGTCACCTACGAGCAGTACTTC. This encodes CASSRPQGVTYEQYF.

This clone has only one observation. J is TRBJ1-4 and V is TRBV3-1 (or the pseudogene TRBV3-2); TRBD1 is a possible D gene (5 bases). This CDR3 is 15 amino acids long. From germline, CDR1 is LGHDT and CDR2 YNNKEL (reference sequence). Between the trimmed V and J ends, which lost 1 base and 11 bases, there was a span of 17 bases. The DNA of the CDR3 is TGTGCCAGCAGCCAAGTGACAGCAGGTCTCGGGAAACTGTTTTTT. Protein sequence: CASSQVTAGLGKLFF.

The chain employs TRBV7-2 and TRBJ1-5, with a weak D call TRBD1 (5 bases). This CDR3 is built from 11 residues. Germline V CDR1 and CDR2: SGHTA, FQGNSA. V lost 4 bases and J lost 16, with 14 bases in between. The DNA for the CDR3 is TGTGCCAGCAGCTCTGGGGGTCTCCCTCATTTT. It encodes CASSSGGLPHF.

This clone occurred a few times. The J gene is TRBJ1-1, the V gene TRBV5-4; D gene unclear. V lost 1 base to trimming and J lost 1 base, with 8 bases between them. Germline CDR1 and CDR2: SGHNT and YYREEE (reference sequence). The CDR3 is 14 residues long. CDR3 protein: CASSLREGNTEAFF. Here the CDR3 DNA reads TGTGCCAGCAGCTTGAGGGAAGGGAACACTGAAGCTTTCTTT.

The V call is TRBV28, the J call TRBJ1-5; D gene uncertain. This CDR3 spans 14 amino acids. Trimming removed 4 bases from V and 3 bases from J, with 10 bases in between. Germline CDR1 reads MDHEN; CDR2 reads SYDVKM. CDR3 bases: TGTGCCAGCAGTTGGCCAGGAGACAATCAGCCCCAGCATTTT. The encoded protein is CASSWPGDNQPQHF.

The CDR3 DNA sequence: TGTGCCTGGAGTGTATGGGACTCCTCCTACGAGCAGTACTTC. It is translated as CAWSVWDSSYEQYF. The genes are TRBV30 and TRBJ2-7; D perhaps matches TRBD2 (6 bases). Trimming left V 0 bases short and J 0 bases short, with 9 bases between. In germline, CDR1 is GTSNPN, CDR2 SVGIG (reference sequence). This CDR3 has 14 residues.